Following are 2 T cell receptor beta chains from one sample sequenced in a study of monozygotic twins with inflammatory bowel disease. Reanalyzing the 5' RACE reads, TCRdb keeps one entry per CDR3 protein, without DNA. The table for this sample gives roughly 330,000 distinct CDR3 sequences. The sample taken for sequencing was blood. These TCRs come from a human donor with ulcerative colitis or Crohn's disease, or a healthy co-twin of an affected twin (not recorded which).

This chain connects TRBV11-3 to TRBJ2-7; lacking DNA, the TRBD1 call made by TCRdb goes unchecked. Germline V gene data show CDR1 as SGHNT and CDR2 as YENEEA. This CDR3 region has 15 residues. CDR3 sequence: CASSLEGGHRHEQYF.

This chain links TRBV15 with TRBJ1-1; TCRdb gives TRBD1 as the D gene, but with no DNA this cannot be confirmed. CDR1 and CDR2 from the germline V gene are LNHNV and YYDKDF (reference sequence). This CDR3 comprises 16 residues. CDR3 in amino acids: CATSRAPQGGNTEAFF.